The T cell receptor beta chain described here comes from a study of cytotoxic CD8 clonotypes in ibrutinib-treated CLL. Turning to the study itself: Of the patients, about a dozen were relapsed/refractory, roughly 16 treatment-naive and 17 IGHV unmutated. Study-wide findings and caveats: With treatment, public clonotypes, which were uncommon, either contracted or remained stable.

Sequencing used immunoSEQ multiplex PCR; TCRdb keeps in-frame clones, though not all of them. Of 130,000 to 150,000 clones in the sample, roughly 83% were seen once. This clone was counted between two and nine times. The antigen is not known. The TCR beta libraries used roughly 2.2 micrograms of genomic DNA that came from cryopreserved PBMCs. This CDR3 comprises 15 residues. Between the trimmed V and J ends, which lost 5 bases and 5 bases, there was a span of 18 bases. CDR1 and CDR2 (germline): LNHDA, SQIVND (reference sequence). V usage is TRBV19 and J usage is TRBJ1-1, with a possible D match to TRBD1 (5 bases). Sequencing was performed on PBMCs, taken after 12 months of ibrutinib treatment. The receptor comes from a human donor with chronic lymphocytic leukemia. CDR3: CASSAARRVVTEAFF. For the CDR3, the DNA is TGTGCCAGTAGTGCCGCTCGCAGGGTGGTTACTGAAGCTTTCTTT. The whole variable domain, filled in from reference TRBV19 and TRBJ1-1, reads DGGITQSPKYLFRKEGQNVTLSCEQNLNHDAMYWYRQDPGQGLRLIYYSQIVNDFQKGDIAEGYSVSREKKESFPLTVTSAQKNPTAFYLCASSAARRVVTEAFFGQGTRLTVV.